This TCR beta chain stems from a study of T-cell reconstitution after alpha-beta-depleted transplantation in children. Looked up from germline, CDR1 is SGHVS and CDR2 is FNYEAQ. CDR3 length: 12 amino acids. Trimming pared 5 bases from V and 5 bases from J, leaving 10 bases between. Unique molecular identifiers were used to barcode this TCRbeta library. A single record per CDR3 protein comes from TCRdb applying MiXCR to the PCR reads. This table holds 170,000 or so distinct CDR3 sequences, approximately 6.8% found once. This clonotype was found a few times. The starting material was PBMCs from the stem cell graft donor, obtained from the stem cell graft. The clonotype originates from a human donor who donated a stem cell graft to a child with Wiskott-Aldrich syndrome. The chain links TRBV7-6 to TRBJ2-7, with unresolved D. Written as DNA, the CDR3 is TGTGCCAGCAGCCCTGGTAGGCACGAGCAGTACTTC. Translated, it gives CASSPGRHEQYF.